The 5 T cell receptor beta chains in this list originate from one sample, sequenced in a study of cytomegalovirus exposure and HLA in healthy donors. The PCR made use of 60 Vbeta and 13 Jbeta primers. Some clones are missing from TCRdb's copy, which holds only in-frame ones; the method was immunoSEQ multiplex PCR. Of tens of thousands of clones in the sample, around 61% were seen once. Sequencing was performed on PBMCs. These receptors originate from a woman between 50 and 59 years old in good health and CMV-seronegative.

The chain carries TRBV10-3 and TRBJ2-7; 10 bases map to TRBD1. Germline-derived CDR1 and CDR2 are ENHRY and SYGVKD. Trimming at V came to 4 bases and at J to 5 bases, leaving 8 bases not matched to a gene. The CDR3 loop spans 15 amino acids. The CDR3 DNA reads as TGTGCCATCAGTGTCACGACAGGGGGCTTGGACGAGCAGTACTTC. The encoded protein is CAISVTTGGLDEQYF.

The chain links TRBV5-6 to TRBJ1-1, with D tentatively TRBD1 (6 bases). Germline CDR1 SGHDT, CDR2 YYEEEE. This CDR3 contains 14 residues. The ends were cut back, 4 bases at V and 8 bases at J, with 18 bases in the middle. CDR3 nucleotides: TGTGCCAGCAGCCCGGAGACAGGTGGGCGGGAAGCTTTCTTT. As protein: CASSPETGGREAFF.

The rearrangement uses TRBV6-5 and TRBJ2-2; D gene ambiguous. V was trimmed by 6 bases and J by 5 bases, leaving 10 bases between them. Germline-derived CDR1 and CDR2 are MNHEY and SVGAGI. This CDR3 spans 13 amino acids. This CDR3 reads CASSPQITGELFF. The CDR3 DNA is TGTGCCAGCAGCCCACAGATTACCGGGGAGCTGTTTTTT.

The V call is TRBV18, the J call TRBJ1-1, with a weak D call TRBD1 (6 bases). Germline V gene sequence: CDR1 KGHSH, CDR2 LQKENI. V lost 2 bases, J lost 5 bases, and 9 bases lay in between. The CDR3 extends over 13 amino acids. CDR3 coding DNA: TGTGCCAGCTCACCAGGGACAAGAACTGAAGCTTTCTTT. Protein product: CASSPGTRTEAFF.

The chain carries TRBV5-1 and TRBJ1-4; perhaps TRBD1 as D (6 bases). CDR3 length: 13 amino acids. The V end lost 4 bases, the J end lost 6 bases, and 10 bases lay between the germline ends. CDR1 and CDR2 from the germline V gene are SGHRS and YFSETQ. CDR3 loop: CASSPSGDEKLFF. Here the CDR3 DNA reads TGCGCCAGCAGCCCATCAGGGGATGAAAAACTGTTTTTT. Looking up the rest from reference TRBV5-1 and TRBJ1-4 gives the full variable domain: KAGVTQTPRYLIKTRGQQVTLSCSPISGHRSVSWYQQTPGQGLQFLFEYFSETQRNKGNFPGRFSGRQFSNSRSEMNVSTLELGDSALYLCASSPSGDEKLFFGSGTQLSVL.